This T cell receptor (beta chain) was sequenced during a study of cytomegalovirus exposure and HLA in healthy donors. General study results and limits: The study carried out a later analysis of TCR beta sequences. It associated approximately 17,000 of them with specific HLA alleles at a false discovery rate of 0.05. Later on, an analysis showed TCR association rates differing by HLA locus, with DRB1 the most and HLA-C the fewest. In vitro data verified a few CMV-associated chains as specific for CMV antigens.

Notes on this clone: Its target is unknown.

PCR used 60 Vbeta primers and 13 Jbeta primers. The repertoire was sequenced with immunoSEQ multiplex PCR; TCRdb's copy has only in-frame clones and lacks some. The data contain 110,000 or so clones, approximately 80% of them singletons. The source of this sequence is a woman under 30 in good health and CMV-seronegative. The sequenced material came from PBMCs.

DNA for the CDR3: TGCGCCAGCAGTGCCGGGTACGAGACCCAGTACTTC. Translating gives CASSAGYETQYF. The chain combines TRBV10-2 with TRBJ2-5; D is undetermined. The germline V and J ends were trimmed by 4 bases and 5 bases, with 8 bases remaining between them. Germline CDR1 WSHSY, CDR2 SAAADI. CDR3 length equals 12 residues.